These 19 T cell receptor beta chains originate from one sample sequenced in a study of T cell responses to AZD1222 COVID-19 vaccine. TCRdb's copy holds only in-frame clones and misses some; the assay was immunoSEQ multiplex PCR. Among approximately 77,000 clones listed, approximately 85% were seen once. Source: peripheral blood, taken 28 days after the second AZD1222 dose. The receptors were gathered from an adult who received the AZD1222 COVID-19 vaccine.

The chain recombines TRBV28 with TRBJ1-1; TRBD1 agrees at 7 bases. The CDR3 extends over 13 amino acids. Germline-derived CDR1 and CDR2 are MDHEN and SYDVKM. The trim removed 4 bases at V and 7 bases at J, leaving 6 bases unmatched. CDR3 protein: CASSSPGQVEAFF. CDR3 bases: TGTGCCAGCAGTTCCCCTGGACAGGTTGAAGCTTTCTTT.

The chain combines TRBV9 with TRBJ1-3; 9 bases are a match to TRBD1. The CDR3 is made up of 16 amino acids. CDR1 SGDLS and CDR2 YYNGEE come from the germline V gene. The V gene end was trimmed by 4 bases and the J gene end by 0 bases; junction bases not matched to a gene: 5. The CDR3 DNA follows: TGTGCCAGCAGCATGACAGGGGGATTCTCTGGAAACACCATATATTTT. Residues: CASSMTGGFSGNTIYF.

The chain combines TRBV3-1 (or the pseudogene TRBV3-2) with TRBJ2-7, with TRBD1 matching over 8 bases. Germline-derived CDR1 and CDR2 are LGHDT and YNNKEL (reference sequence). With 0 bases clipped from V and 6 bases from J, the junction kept 7 bases outside the gene matches. This CDR3 is 15 amino acids long. CDR3 bases: TGTGCCAGCAGCCAAGAGAGCTGGACAGGGAGCGAGCAGTACTTC. Its protein is CASSQESWTGSEQYF.

This chain joins TRBV5-1 and TRBJ1-1, with D hard to call. The CDR3 is made up of 13 amino acids. Germline assignment: CDR1 SGHRS and CDR2 YFSETQ. Deletions cut 5 bases from V and 1 base from J, with 9 bases between. This CDR3 reads CASRVSRNTEAFF. The CDR3 nucleotides are TGCGCCAGCAGAGTCTCTAGGAACACTGAAGCTTTCTTT.

This clone turned up a few times. The rearrangement joins TRBV12-3 or TRBV12-4 to TRBJ2-7, with a possible D match to TRBD2 (5 bases). The CDR3 loop spans 13 amino acids. The V gene lost 3 bases and the J gene lost 6 bases, with 12 bases spanning the gap. The CDR3 DNA sequence: TGTGCCAGCAGTTTTAGTGAAGGGAGCGAGCAGTACTTC. Amino acids: CASSFSEGSEQYF.

The J gene is TRBJ1-6, the V gene TRBV6-4; 8 positions agree with TRBD1. Germline V gene lookup returns CDR1 MRHNA and CDR2 SNTAGT. The CDR3 covers 15 residues. V lost 0 bases to trimming and J lost 8 bases; unmatched junction nucleotides: 3. The CDR3 region is CASSDSGQGDSPLHF. CDR3 coding DNA: TGTGCCAGCAGTGACTCAGGACAGGGCGATTCACCCCTCCACTTT.

For this clone: The same CDR3 also results from other DNA sequences found in this sample. Here the CDR3 DNA reads TGTGCCAGCAGTGAAGGATACACTGAAGCTTTCTTT. This translates into CASSEGYTEAFF. The V call is TRBV6-1, the J call TRBJ1-1; no firm D call. Germline-derived CDR1 and CDR2 are MNHNS and SASEGT. This CDR3 is 12 amino acids long. V lost 1 base and J 3 bases, leaving 3 bases between the germline ends.

This chain links TRBV6-4 with TRBJ2-2; D unclear. The length of the CDR3 is 13 residues. CDR1 is MRHNA, CDR2 SNTAGT, per germline. Trimming stripped 2 bases from V and 3 bases from J, with 4 bases between. The DNA for the CDR3 is TGTGCCAGCAGTGACAGGGACACCGGGGAGCTGTTTTTT. It codes for CASSDRDTGELFF.

The chain is built from TRBV19 and TRBJ1-1; 7 positions match TRBD1. CDR1 is LNHDA, CDR2 SQIVND, per germline (reference sequence). V gave up 5 bases and J gave up 4 bases; unmatched junction bases: 16. The CDR3 loop spans 17 amino acids. The chain's CDR3 is CASSPTGQYLVSTEAFF. Here the CDR3 DNA reads TGTGCCAGTAGTCCTACGGGACAGTATTTGGTGAGCACTGAAGCTTTCTTT.

The chain recombines TRBV12-3 or TRBV12-4 with TRBJ2-2, with D perhaps matching TRBD1 (5 bases). Trimming cost V 0 bases and J 10 bases, with 9 bases left between them. The CDR3 has 13 amino acids. As DNA, the CDR3 is TGTGCCAGCAGTTTAGCAGGGGCAGTGGAGCTGTTTTTT. It is translated as CASSLAGAVELFF.

The V gene is TRBV11-2, the J gene TRBJ1-2; D not resolved. This CDR3 spans 13 amino acids. V dropped 4 bases and J dropped 4 bases, with 10 bases sitting between them. Looked up from germline, CDR1 is SGHAT and CDR2 is FQNNGV. CDR3: CASSSGPGYGYTF. CDR3 DNA sequence: TGTGCCAGCAGCTCCGGACCGGGCTATGGCTACACCTTC. Drawing the rest from reference TRBV11-2 and TRBJ1-2, the complete variable domain is EAGVAQSPRYKIIEKRQSVAFWCNPISGHATLYWYQQILGQGPKLLIQFQNNGVVDDSQLPKDRFSAERLKGVDSTLKIQPAKLEDSAVYLCASSSGPGYGYTFGSGTRLTVV.

This clone came up once. CDR3 sequence reads: CSVGQGGGYTF. In DNA, the CDR3 is TGCAGCGTTGGACAGGGTGGTGGCTACACCTTC. The chain couples TRBV29-1 to TRBJ1-2; the match to TRBD1 covers 7 bases. The CDR3 extends over 11 amino acids. Losses at the gene ends were 4 bases for V and 7 bases for J; bases not matched to a gene: 3. Germline V gives CDR1 SQVTM, CDR2 ANQGSEA.

This clone came up a few times. The J gene is TRBJ1-1, the V gene TRBV18; D not certain. Deletions cut 4 bases from V and 1 base from J, with 7 bases between. The CDR3 covers 13 residues. Germline values: CDR1 KGHSH, CDR2 LQKENI. This CDR3 reads CASSQAGNTEAFF. The CDR3 bases are TGTGCCAGCTCACAGGCAGGGAACACTGAAGCTTTCTTT.

The gene calls are TRBV7-8 and TRBJ1-3; no clear D gene. The germline gives CDR1 SGHVS, CDR2 FQNEAQ. The CDR3 extends over 19 amino acids. V gave up 2 bases and J gave up 4 bases, with 24 bases separating them. The CDR3 sequence is CASSLKFVDHRKRGNTIYF. The CDR3 nucleotides are TGTGCCAGCAGCTTAAAGTTTGTCGACCATAGAAAGAGGGGAAACACCATATATTTT.

The chain carries TRBV3-1 (or the pseudogene TRBV3-2) and TRBJ2-3; 15 bases agree with TRBD2. The CDR3 consists of 19 residues. Germline assignment: CDR1 LGHDT and CDR2 YNNKEL (reference sequence). V dropped 6 bases and J dropped 5; count of bases not matched to a gene: 15. CDR3 residues: CASSPSLVGLAGGLDTQYF. The CDR3 DNA reads as TGTGCCAGCAGTCCATCCCTGGTTGGACTAGCGGGAGGGTTAGATACGCAGTATTTT.

The chain is built from TRBV27 and TRBJ2-7, with D possibly TRBD2 on 6 matching bases. CDR1 MNHEY and CDR2 SMNVEV come from the germline V gene (reference sequence). The CDR3 loop spans 16 amino acids. Deletions cut 0 bases from V and 3 bases from J, with 15 bases between. The CDR3 region has the DNA TGTGCCAGCAGTTTATCCCTCCATAGGGAGGACTACGAGCAGTACTTC. Translation: CASSLSLHREDYEQYF.

This clone is a singleton in its sample. This rearrangement joins TRBV19 to TRBJ1-2, with D unresolved. In germline, CDR1 is LNHDA, CDR2 SQIVND (reference sequence). V was clipped by 7 bases and J by 3 bases, with 15 bases between them. The CDR3 consists of 14 residues. The CDR3 reads CASKWAPTDYGYTF. In DNA form, the CDR3 reads TGTGCCAGTAAATGGGCCCCTACGGACTATGGCTACACCTTC.

For the CDR3, the DNA is TGCGCCAGCAGCCAAGTGAATTGGCAGGGTGACGGTGGCTACACCTTC. Amino acids: CASSQVNWQGDGGYTF. V and J are TRBV4-1 and TRBJ1-2; D is possibly TRBD1 (5 bases). Trimming took off 1 base at V and 7 bases at J, with 19 bases between the two ends. Germline V gene lookup returns CDR1 MGHRA and CDR2 YSYEKL. The CDR3 runs 16 residues.

This chain links TRBV29-1 with TRBJ2-7; 7 bases match TRBD1. The V gene end was trimmed by 6 bases and the J gene end by 2 bases; junction bases not matched to a gene: 13. Per germline, CDR1 SQVTM and CDR2 ANQGSEA. The CDR3 runs 15 residues. The CDR3 spells CSVEGTGTAAYEQYF. The DNA for the CDR3 is TGCAGCGTAGAGGGTACCGGGACAGCGGCCTACGAGCAGTACTTC.